The clone carrying this T cell receptor beta chain came up many times. The data were taken from a study of regulatory T cells in long-lasting Graves disease. The CDR3 has 10 residues. Trimming removed 11 bases from V and 7 bases from J, with 9 bases in between. From germline, CDR1 is MDHEN and CDR2 SYDVKM. The time point: newly diagnosed GD, antithyroid drugs for less than 3 months. From PBMCs, RNA was extracted and then used to make the TCR library. Patients of an endocrinology department in Xi'an, China, were included. iRepertoire HTBI primers and Arm-PCR of CDR3 regions built TCR beta libraries. TCRdb used MiXCR to reprocess the multiplex PCR reads, holding one entry per CDR3 protein. The sample holds 350,000 to 450,000 distinct CDR3 sequences, 16% seen once. These data also formed part of another study, on T cells in Graves' hyperthyroidism and ophthalmopathy. That study reports: In the first-round RT-PCR of the TCR CDR3, the HTBI primer set was used. The blood repertoire included most of the expanded thyroid clonotypes above 0.001. Ophthalmopathy was separated from stable hyperthyroidism by a 13 V-J model.

Sample: peripheral blood mononuclear cells (PBMCs), taken at new diagnosis, from a patient treated with antithyroid drugs. The rearrangement joins TRBV28 to TRBJ1-5; D perhaps matches TRBD1 (5 bases). The sequence derives from a man aged 40-55 years with Graves disease. CDR3 bases: TGTGCCCACGGGGGACAGCCCCAGCATTTT. Protein product: CAHGGQPQHF.